A single T cell receptor (beta chain) is shown here with its context. Original processing notes: Amplified reference gene primers provided the basis for estimating nucleated cell counts. Profiled with immunoSEQ multiplex PCR; TCRdb holds only in-frame clones, not every one. V and J calls and clone size are as listed in that table; D and trimming were resolved from the DNA. The data show about 400,000 clones, around 87% seen once. The sample is drawn from a study of blood T cell repertoires in COVID-19. Study context: There were acute and convalescent COVID-19 samples, and they came from the United States, Italy and Spain. PBMCs, B-cell-depleted T cells, or T cells were the source of the cDNA or gDNA that made up the material.

V was clipped by 4 bases and J by 5 bases, with 13 bases between them. Per germline, CDR1 SGHTS and CDR2 YDEGEE. CDR3 length equals 14 residues. The chain couples TRBV5-8 to TRBJ2-1; D possibly corresponds to TRBD1 (5 bases). Sequencing used peripheral blood. This receptor was obtained from a human donor in a cohort sampled during active COVID-19. CDR3 nucleotides: TGTGCCAGCAGCCCGTGGGGCAGGGACAATGAGCAGTTCTTC. It encodes CASSPWGRDNEQFF.